Shown below are 9 T cell receptor beta chains from a single sample sequenced in a study of blood T cell repertoires in COVID-19. Generated by immunoSEQ multiplex PCR, the TCRdb table keeps only in-frame clones and is missing some. The profile shows about 270,000 clones, around four fifths of them singletons. Sequencing used peripheral blood. These receptors originate from a woman between 45 and 60 years old with active or convalescent COVID-19.

CDR3 residues: CASSVDRVGGGELFF. The DNA for the CDR3 is TGTGCCAGCAGCGTGGACAGGGTGGGAGGAGGGGAGCTGTTTTTT. The chain uses TRBV9 and TRBJ2-2, with 8 positions matching TRBD1. The CDR3 is 15 residues long. The V gene's germline CDR1 is SGDLS and CDR2 YYNGEE. V was pared by 2 bases and J by 8 bases, with 8 bases of the junction left unmatched.

This chain connects TRBV30 to TRBJ2-5; 7 positions match TRBD2. The CDR3 has 13 amino acids. With 3 bases clipped from V and 5 bases from J, the junction kept 6 bases outside the gene matches. Germline-derived CDR1 and CDR2 are GTSNPN and SVGIG (reference sequence). CDR3 sequence (DNA): TGTGCCTGGAGCGGGGGGTTGCGGGAGACCCAGTACTTC. Encoded protein: CAWSGGLRETQYF.

This sequence joins TRBV11-1 and TRBJ2-4; TRBD2 agrees at 8 bases. This CDR3 has 14 amino acids. After removal of 0 bases from V and 9 bases from J, the junction contained 4 bases not matched to a gene. Germline loops: CDR1 SGHAT, CDR2 FQDESV (reference sequence). CDR3 nucleotides: TGTGCCAGCAGCTTAGCAGCGGGAGACGTCATTCAGTACTTC. Translation: CASSLAAGDVIQYF. Based on the CDR3 plus reference TRBV11-1 and TRBJ2-4, the full variable domain is EAEVAQSPRYKITEKSQAVAFWCDPISGHATLYWYRQILGQGPELLVQFQDESVVDDSQLPKDRFSAERLKGVDSTLKIQPAELGDSAMYLCASSLAAGDVIQYFGAGTRLSVL.

V gene TRBV6-5 combines with J gene TRBJ1-4, with 7 bases lining up with TRBD1. V trimming: 4 bases; J trimming: 8 bases; junction bases outside the gene matches: 10. The V gene's germline CDR1 is MNHEY and CDR2 SVGAGI. The CDR3 has 15 residues. CDR3 region: CASSFDRQGYEKLFF. Here the CDR3 DNA reads TGTGCCAGCAGTTTCGACCGACAGGGCTACGAAAAACTGTTTTTT.

This clone has only a few counts. Other DNA sequences from this sample encode an identical CDR3 as well. The chain couples TRBV18 to TRBJ1-5; tentatively, D is TRBD1 (5 bases). V was shortened by 2 bases and J by 7 bases, with 18 bases between the two germline ends. Germline-derived CDR1 and CDR2 are KGHSH and LQKENI. The CDR3 spans 16 residues. The chain's CDR3 is CASSPTRSVGGQPQHF. The CDR3 bases are TGTGCCAGCTCACCAACTAGATCGGTCGGGGGGCAGCCCCAGCATTTT. Supplemented by reference TRBV18 and TRBJ1-5, the full variable domain reads NAGVMQNPRHLVRRRGQEARLRCSPMKGHSHVYWYRQLPEEGLKFMVYLQKENIIDESGMPKERFSAEFPKEGPSILRIQQVVRGDSAAYFCASSPTRSVGGQPQHFGDGTRLSIL.

The V gene is TRBV20-1, the J gene TRBJ2-6; 7 positions match TRBD2. The CDR3 runs to 17 residues. The junction had 8 bases not matched to a gene; V was cut back by 3 bases and J by 0 bases. CDR1 and CDR2 from the germline V gene are DFQATT and SNEGSKA (reference sequence). The chain's CDR3 is CSASPAGVPSGANVLTF. The CDR3 DNA reads as TGCAGTGCTAGTCCGGCGGGAGTCCCCTCTGGGGCCAACGTCCTGACTTTC.

This clone showed up just a few times. The genes are TRBV28 and TRBJ2-2; 14 nucleotides align to TRBD2. From germline, CDR1 is MDHEN and CDR2 SYDVKM. After removal of 4 bases from V and 7 bases from J, the junction contained 5 bases not matched to a gene. The CDR3 extends over 16 amino acids. The CDR3 loop reads CASSSRLAGGIGELFF. The CDR3 region has the DNA TGTGCCAGCAGTTCCAGACTAGCGGGAGGGATCGGGGAGCTGTTTTTT. The variable domain in full, completed from reference TRBV28 and TRBJ2-2, reads DVKVTQSSRYLVKRTGEKVFLECVQDMDHENMFWYRQDPGLGLRLIYFSYDVKMKEKGDIPEGYSVSREKKERFSLILESASTNQTSMYLCASSSRLAGGIGELFFGEGSRLTVL.

Concerning this clone: Distinct nucleotide sequences in the sample also encode this CDR3. The V and J genes are TRBV5-1 and TRBJ2-5; no reliable D call. This CDR3 has 12 residues. The germline CDR1 and CDR2 sequences are SGHRS and YFSETQ. Between the trimmed V and J ends, which lost 0 bases and 4 bases, there was a span of 4 bases. CDR3 loop: CASSLAGETQYF. The CDR3 DNA is TGCGCCAGCAGCTTGGCCGGAGAGACCCAGTACTTC.

The rearrangement joins TRBV2 to TRBJ1-6, with 9 bases lining up with TRBD1. Germline CDR1 is SNHLY and CDR2 is FYNNEI. With V trimmed by 4 bases and J by 7 bases, 8 bases remained unmatched. The CDR3 covers 16 residues. The CDR3 region has the DNA TGTGCCAGCAGTGGAGACAGGGGGGTAGGAAATTCACCCCTCCACTTT. It codes for CASSGDRGVGNSPLHF.